This T cell receptor beta chain is drawn from a study of blood T cell repertoires in COVID-19 (dated by TCRdb to the early 2020s). With regard to the full study: The collaborator samples originated in the United States, Italy and Spain and spanned the acute and convalescent phases of COVID-19. The prospective study material was composed of cDNA or gDNA derived from T cells, B-cell-depleted T cells, or PBMCs. The dataset comprised deeply sampled blood TCRbeta repertoires from subjects exposed to, actively infected with, or recovered from COVID-19. The repertoires were made available in a free public database intended to serve as a resource for research on the immune response to SARS-CoV-2. The samples were drawn from two sources: the first 160 participants of the ongoing ImmuneRACE study, and approximately 1,300 subjects contributed by 6 global collaborators. Sample metadata almost always included a de-identified subject ID, COVID-19 status, age in years and sex. Where available, HLA class I and class II types were obtained from metadata supplied by the sample provider rather than from assay-based typing.

In the prospective study, participants were roughly 18 to 100 years old, resided in 24 geographic areas of the United States, and were enrolled through a virtual design. Cohort assignment in the prospective study relied on participant-reported clinical history from a screening survey and a study questionnaire. Recovered participants in ImmuneRACE Cohort 3 were defined by two consecutive negative NP/OP PCR tests, clearance by a healthcare professional, or resolution of symptoms. In the prospective study, whole blood, serum and a nasopharyngeal or oropharyngeal swab were collected from each participant by mobile phlebotomists. Participants in the prospective study had the option to provide additional blood draws and questionnaires over an approximately 2-month period. Before DNA extraction, blood samples from the prospective study were shipped at room temperature or frozen. Concerning this clone: The clone's antigen remains unknown. No much larger clone is present one base from it, and per-base qualities are unavailable.

The immunoSEQ Assay, a bias-controlled multiplex PCR, was used to amplify TCRbeta CDR3 regions from genomic DNA. Per the source publication's procedure: The number of nucleated cells in each sample was estimated by amplification of reference gene primers within the assay. To quantify the absolute abundance of each unique TCRbeta CDR3 rearrangement, sequence reads were collapsed and filtered. Productive Simpson clonality was computed per sample as the square root of Simpson's diversity index over productive rearrangements. Not all clones reach the TCRdb copy of this immuneACCESS table, which keeps in-frame sequences only. Checked studies attribute under half of the gap to unresolved V genes and leave the rest unexplained. Clone size and the V and J calls come from that table; the DNA yielded D and trimming. The sample table contains roughly 220,000 clones; only one count was recorded for 88% of them. Clones ranked in the top ten supply roughly 2.8% of the sample.

Overall results and qualifications from the work: Clinical and demographic metadata were provided uncurated, with the amount varying by source and participant.

This TCR was recovered from a woman aged 25 to 45 who had recovered from COVID-19. The source material was PBMCs or T cells enriched from blood (not recorded which).

The sequence in DNA is TGTGCCAGCAGCATCAGGGGGCAGGGTGAAAAACTGTTTTTT. This gives the protein CASSIRGQGEKLFF. The receptor chain draws on TRBV9 and TRBJ1-4; 8 central bases correspond to TRBD1. Here V drops 4 bases and J drops 7 bases, and the junction holds 6 bases not matched to any gene. Including cysteine and phenylalanine, the CDR3 has 14 amino acids. The DNA shown is the 42-base CDR3, in frame from base 1. Looking up the germline V gene yields CDR1 SGDLS and CDR2 YYNGEE.